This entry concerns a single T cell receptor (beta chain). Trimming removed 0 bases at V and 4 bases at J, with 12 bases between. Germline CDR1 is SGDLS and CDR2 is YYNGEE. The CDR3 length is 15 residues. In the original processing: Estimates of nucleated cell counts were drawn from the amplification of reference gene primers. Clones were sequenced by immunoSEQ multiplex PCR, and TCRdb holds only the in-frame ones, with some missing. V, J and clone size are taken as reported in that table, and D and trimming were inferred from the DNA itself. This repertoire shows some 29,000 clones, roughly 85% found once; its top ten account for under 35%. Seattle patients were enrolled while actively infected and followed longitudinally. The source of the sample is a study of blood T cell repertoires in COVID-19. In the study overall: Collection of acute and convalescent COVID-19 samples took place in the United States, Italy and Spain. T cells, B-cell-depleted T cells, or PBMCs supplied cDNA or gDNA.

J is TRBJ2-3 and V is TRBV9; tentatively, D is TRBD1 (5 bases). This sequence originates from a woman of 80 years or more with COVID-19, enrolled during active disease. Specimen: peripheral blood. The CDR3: CASSVEGQSPDTQYF. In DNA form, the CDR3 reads TGTGCCAGCAGCGTAGAGGGGCAGTCCCCAGATACGCAGTATTTT.